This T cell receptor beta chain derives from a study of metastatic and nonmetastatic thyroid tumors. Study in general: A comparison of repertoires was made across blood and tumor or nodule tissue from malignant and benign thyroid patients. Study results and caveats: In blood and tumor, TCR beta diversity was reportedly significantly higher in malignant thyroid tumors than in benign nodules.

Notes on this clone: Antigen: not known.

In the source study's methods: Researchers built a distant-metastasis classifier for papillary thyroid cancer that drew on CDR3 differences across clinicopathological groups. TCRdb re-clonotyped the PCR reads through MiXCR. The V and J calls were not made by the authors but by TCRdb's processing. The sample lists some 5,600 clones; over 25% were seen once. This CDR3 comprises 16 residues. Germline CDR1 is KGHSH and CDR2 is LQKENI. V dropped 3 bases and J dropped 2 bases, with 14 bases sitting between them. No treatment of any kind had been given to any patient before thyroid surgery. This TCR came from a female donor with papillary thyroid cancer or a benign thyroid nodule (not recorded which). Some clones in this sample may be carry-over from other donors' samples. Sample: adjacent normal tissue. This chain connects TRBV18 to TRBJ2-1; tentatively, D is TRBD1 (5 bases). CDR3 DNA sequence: TGTGCCAGCTCACCCCCTCAGGGTGGCACCTACAATGAGCAGTTCTTC. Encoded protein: CASSPPQGGTYNEQFF.